Presented here are 16 T cell receptor beta chains from one specimen sequenced in a study of blood T cells in healthy people across ages. Primers used in a second PCR of about 6 to 11 cycles were a sample-barcoded 5' primer and a J-beta primer mix. TCRdb called the 5' RACE reads again in MiXCR, with one record for every CDR3 protein. The sample has 1,500,000 or so distinct CDR3 sequences, roughly 43% seen once. The material sequenced was blood. The receptors come from a woman aged 18 to 35 in good health.

This clonotype has just a few counts. J is TRBJ2-1 and V is TRBV20-1; TRBD2 matches at 8 bases. V lost 5 bases to trimming and J lost 6 bases; unmatched junction nucleotides: 9. Germline CDR1 is DFQATT and CDR2 is SNEGSKA (reference sequence). The CDR3 spans 14 residues. The CDR3 region is CSAWTSSGVNEQFF. The CDR3 DNA reads TGCAGTGCTTGGACTAGCTCGGGAGTCAATGAGCAGTTCTTC.

V gene TRBV7-2 combines with J gene TRBJ2-7; D tentatively fits TRBD1 or TRBD2 (5 bases each). V dropped 7 bases and J dropped 2 bases, with 12 bases sitting between them. The CDR3 spans 13 residues. Germline CDR1 reads SGHTA; CDR2 reads FQGNSA. CDR3 sequence reads: CASTKGRAYEQYF. The CDR3 DNA is TGTGCCAGCACCAAGGGGAGAGCCTACGAGCAGTACTTC.

This chain joins TRBV10-3 and TRBJ1-6; TRBD1 might be the D (6 bases). Trimming cost V 6 bases and J 3 bases, with 9 bases left between them. The CDR3 runs 14 residues. Germline CDR1 ENHRY, CDR2 SYGVKD. The CDR3 reads CAIRNRDYNSPLHF. In nucleotides, the CDR3 is TGTGCCATCAGGAACAGGGACTATAATTCACCCCTCCACTTT.

The chain combines TRBV12-3 or TRBV12-4 with TRBJ1-4; D call uncertain. Trimming pared 10 bases from V and 4 bases from J, leaving 13 bases between. This CDR3 has 13 amino acids. The CDR3 reads CATARNRNEKLFF. The DNA for the CDR3 is TGTGCCACCGCACGGAACCGTAATGAAAAACTGTTTTTT.

This chain links TRBV7-2 with TRBJ2-5, with D tentatively TRBD1 or TRBD2 (5 bases each). CDR3 length: 15 amino acids. In germline, CDR1 is SGHTA, CDR2 FQGNSA. Trimming took off 1 base at V and 2 bases at J, with 11 bases between the two ends. The DNA of the CDR3 is TGTGCCAGCAGCTTAGGGGGGAGAGCACAAGAGACCCAGTACTTC. As protein: CASSLGGRAQETQYF.

This clonotype appeared a few times. The V and J genes are TRBV5-5 and TRBJ1-5, with a weak D call TRBD1 (5 bases). With 0 bases removed from V and 8 bases from J, the gap between germline ends came to 12 bases. This CDR3 is built from 14 residues. Germline V lookup: CDR1 SGHKS, CDR2 YYEKEE (reference sequence). CDR3 loop: CASSLAAGIKPQHF. As DNA, the CDR3 is TGTGCCAGCAGCTTGGCGGCAGGGATCAAGCCCCAGCATTTT. The entire variable domain, with the rest obtained from reference TRBV5-5 and TRBJ1-5, is as follows: DAGVTQSPTHLIKTRGQQVTLRCSPISGHKSVSWYQQVLGQGPQFIFQYYEKEERGRGNFPDRFSARQFPNYSSELNVNALLLGDSALYLCASSLAAGIKPQHFGDGTRLSIL.

The rearrangement uses TRBV21-1 and TRBJ2-7. TRBV21-1 is reported as a pseudogene. The CDR3 has 14 amino acids. Here the CDR3 reads CASSKTVPSYEQYF. The CDR3 nucleotides read TGTGCCAGCAGCAAGACGGTACCATCCTACGAGCAGTACTTC.

This clonotype was seen more than once but under ten times. The genes are TRBV29-1 and TRBJ1-1; no clear D. Deletions cut 4 bases from V and 0 bases from J, with 6 bases between. The CDR3 totals 12 residues. Per the germline V gene, CDR1 is SQVTM and CDR2 is ANQGSEA. The CDR3 sequence: CSVVNLNTEAFF. CDR3 nucleotide sequence: TGCAGCGTTGTTAACTTGAACACTGAAGCTTTCTTT.

The chain recombines TRBV18 with TRBJ2-5, with 11 bases identical to TRBD2. V was pared by 3 bases and J by 1 base, with 4 bases of the junction left unmatched. This CDR3 is 16 amino acids long. Germline values: CDR1 KGHSH, CDR2 LQKENI. CDR3 residues: CASSPPGLAAQETQYF. As DNA, the CDR3 is TGTGCCAGCTCACCTCCGGGACTAGCGGCCCAAGAGACCCAGTACTTC.

The chain uses TRBV14 and TRBJ1-2; D is unresolved. The CDR3 runs to 14 residues. From germline, CDR1 is SGHDN and CDR2 FVKESK. V lost 0 bases, J lost 3 bases, and 8 bases lay in between. Here the CDR3 DNA reads TGTGCCAGCAGCCAAGAGATGACGGACTATGGCTACACCTTC. Its translation is CASSQEMTDYGYTF.

The rearrangement joins TRBV4-1 to TRBJ1-5, with D maybe TRBD1 (5 bases). In germline, CDR1 is MGHRA, CDR2 YSYEKL. The CDR3 length is 16 residues. V lost 4 bases, J lost 0 bases, and 13 bases lay in between. The CDR3 bases are TGCGCCAGCAGCCGGACAATGGTTAGTAGCAATCAGCCCCAGCATTTT. Amino acid sequence: CASSRTMVSSNQPQHF.

This clonotype has at least ten counts. CDR3 residues: CASSAGGPSYNEQFF. CDR3 nucleotide sequence: TGTGCCAGCAGCGCCGGGGGTCCCTCCTACAATGAGCAGTTCTTC. V usage is TRBV11-2 and J usage is TRBJ2-1, with D maybe TRBD2 (6 bases). V lost 5 bases to trimming and J lost 0 bases, with 11 bases between them. This CDR3 has 15 amino acids. The germline V gene encodes CDR1 SGHAT and CDR2 FQNNGV.

The genes are TRBV11-3 and TRBJ2-1; perhaps TRBD2 as D (6 bases). Germline-derived CDR1 and CDR2 are SGHNT and YENEEA. V lost 0 bases to trimming and J lost 6 bases, with 15 bases between them. The CDR3 runs 16 residues. The CDR3 sequence is CASSLDGGSMGNEQFF. The CDR3 region has the DNA TGTGCCAGCAGCTTAGATGGGGGGTCTATGGGCAATGAGCAGTTCTTC.

This rearrangement joins TRBV27 to TRBJ2-1; possibly TRBD1 or TRBD2 for D (5 bases each). In germline, CDR1 is MNHEY, CDR2 SMNVEV (reference sequence). The CDR3 is 15 amino acids. The V end lost 3 bases, the J end lost 2 bases, and 11 bases lay between the germline ends. Written as DNA, the CDR3 is TGTGCCAGCAGTTTTGGGACGGAGGCCTACAATGAGCAGTTCTTC. Translating gives CASSFGTEAYNEQFF.

The chain combines TRBV30 with TRBJ1-5; unclear D gene. The CDR3 covers 12 residues. Germline values: CDR1 GTSNPN, CDR2 SVGIG (reference sequence). V was pared by 1 base and J by 2 bases, with 3 bases between. The CDR3 bases are TGTGCCTGGAGTGGGGGCAATCAGCCCCAGCATTTT. Its translation is CAWSGGNQPQHF.

CDR3 sequence reads: CSGGGGWYGYTF. As DNA, the CDR3 is TGCTCGGGAGGCGGGGGTTGGTACGGCTACACCTTC. This chain connects TRBV20-1 to TRBJ1-2, with a tentative D call TRBD1 (5 bases). CDR1 is DFQATT and CDR2 is SNEGSKA in the germline V gene (reference sequence). The CDR3 has 12 amino acids.